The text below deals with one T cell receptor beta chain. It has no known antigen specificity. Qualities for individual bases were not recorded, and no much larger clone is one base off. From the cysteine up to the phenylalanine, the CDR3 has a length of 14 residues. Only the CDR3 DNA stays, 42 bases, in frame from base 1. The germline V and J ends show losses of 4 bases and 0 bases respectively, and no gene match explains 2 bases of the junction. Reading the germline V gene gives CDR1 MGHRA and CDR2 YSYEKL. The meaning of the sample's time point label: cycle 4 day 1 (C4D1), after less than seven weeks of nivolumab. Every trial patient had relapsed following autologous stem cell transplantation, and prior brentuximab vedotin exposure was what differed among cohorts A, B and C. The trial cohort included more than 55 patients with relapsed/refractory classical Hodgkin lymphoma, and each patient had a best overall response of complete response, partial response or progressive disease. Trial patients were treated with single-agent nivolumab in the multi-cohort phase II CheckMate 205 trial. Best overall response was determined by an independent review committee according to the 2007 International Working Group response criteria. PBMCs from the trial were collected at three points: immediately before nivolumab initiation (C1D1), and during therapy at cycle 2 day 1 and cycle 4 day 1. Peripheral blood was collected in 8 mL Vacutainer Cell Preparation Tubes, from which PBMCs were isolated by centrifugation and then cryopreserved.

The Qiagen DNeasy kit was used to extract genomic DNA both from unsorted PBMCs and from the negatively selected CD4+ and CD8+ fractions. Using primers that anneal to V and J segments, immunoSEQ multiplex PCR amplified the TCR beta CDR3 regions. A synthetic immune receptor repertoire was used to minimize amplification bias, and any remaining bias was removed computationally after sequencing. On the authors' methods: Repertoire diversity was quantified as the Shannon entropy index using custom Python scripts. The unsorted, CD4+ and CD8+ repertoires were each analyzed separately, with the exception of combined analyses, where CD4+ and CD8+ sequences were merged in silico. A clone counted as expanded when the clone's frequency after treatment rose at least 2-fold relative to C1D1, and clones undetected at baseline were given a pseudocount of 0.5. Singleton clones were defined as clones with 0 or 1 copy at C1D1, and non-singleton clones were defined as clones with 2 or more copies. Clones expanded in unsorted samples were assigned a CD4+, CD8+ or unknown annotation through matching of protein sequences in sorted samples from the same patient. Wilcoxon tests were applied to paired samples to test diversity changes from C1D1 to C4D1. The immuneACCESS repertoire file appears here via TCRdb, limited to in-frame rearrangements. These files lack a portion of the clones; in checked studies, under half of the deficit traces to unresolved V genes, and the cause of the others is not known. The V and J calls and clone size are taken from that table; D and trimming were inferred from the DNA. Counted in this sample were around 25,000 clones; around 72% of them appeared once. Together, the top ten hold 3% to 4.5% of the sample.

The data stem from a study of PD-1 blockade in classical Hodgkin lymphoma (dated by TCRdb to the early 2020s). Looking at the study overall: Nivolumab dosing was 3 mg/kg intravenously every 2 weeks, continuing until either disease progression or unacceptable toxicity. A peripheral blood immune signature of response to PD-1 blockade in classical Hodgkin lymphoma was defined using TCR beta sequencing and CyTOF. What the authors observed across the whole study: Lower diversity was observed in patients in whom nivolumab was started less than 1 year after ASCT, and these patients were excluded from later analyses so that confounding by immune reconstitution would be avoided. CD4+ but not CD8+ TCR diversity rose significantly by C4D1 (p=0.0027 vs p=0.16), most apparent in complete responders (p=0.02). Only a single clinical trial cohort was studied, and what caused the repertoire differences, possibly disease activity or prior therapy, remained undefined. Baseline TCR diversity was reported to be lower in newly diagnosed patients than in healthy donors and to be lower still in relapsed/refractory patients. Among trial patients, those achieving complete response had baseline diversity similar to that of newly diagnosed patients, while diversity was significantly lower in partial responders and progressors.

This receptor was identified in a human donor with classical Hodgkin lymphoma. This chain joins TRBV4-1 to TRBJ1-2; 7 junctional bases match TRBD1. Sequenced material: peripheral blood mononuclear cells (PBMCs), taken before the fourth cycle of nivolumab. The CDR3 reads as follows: CASSRTGANYGYTF. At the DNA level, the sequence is TGCGCCAGCAGCCGAACAGGGGCTAACTATGGCTACACCTTC.